This TCR beta chain was retrieved from a study of cytomegalovirus exposure and HLA in healthy donors. Overall study context: Assignment to the Caucasian-associated ancestry cluster applied to around 76% of the 350 to 500 genotyped donors. Study results and caveats: Most CMV-associated TCR beta chains appeared HLA-restricted in a later analysis. Clonal expansion, a later analysis showed, was greater in HLA-associated TCR beta chains than in equally common others. Several V segments, TRBV6-2 and TRBV6-3 among them, could not be told apart and were dropped.

A note on this clone: Its cognate antigen is unknown.

V was pared by 3 bases and J by 6 bases, with 14 bases of the junction left unmatched. From germline, CDR1 is SGHVS and CDR2 FNYEAQ. The CDR3 length is 18 residues. Primers included in the PCR were 60 Vbeta and 13 Jbeta primers. TCRdb's table, derived via immunoSEQ multiplex PCR, lists solely in-frame clones and lacks some. Among 65,000 to 90,000 clones listed, approximately 75% were seen once. The specimen was PBMCs. The chain joins TRBV7-6 to TRBJ1-6, with 7 nucleotides matching TRBD1. This receptor was identified in a middle-aged woman in good health and CMV-seropositive. DNA for the CDR3: TGTGCCAGCAGCTTGGAGACAGGGAAGTTCCTCCCTAATTCACCCCTCCACTTT. It specifies CASSLETGKFLPNSPLHF.